The 15 T cell receptor beta chains below were found in one sample sequenced in a study of T cells in Graves' hyperthyroidism and ophthalmopathy (dated by TCRdb to between 2017 and 2020). Libraries were constructed by multiplex PCR. The instrument given in TCRdb is Illumina HiSeq 2000. The TCR beta CDR3 regions were amplified from RNA transcripts. The TCR CDR3 was subjected to a first round of RT-PCR using the HTBI primer set and the Qiagen OneStep RT-PCR kit. Clones were called with MiXCR by TCRdb after fastp trimmed the public reads at Q25, and only in-frame beta chains were retained. Rows matching on CDR3 protein sequence are summarized as one entry with the most common DNA and genes. For this sample there are over 700,000 distinct CDR3 sequences; over 15% appear just once. Over 15% of the sample is taken by the ten largest. The sample taken for sequencing was blood. Every receptor here comes from a woman in her 50s with Graves' hyperthyroidism that later progressed to Graves' ophthalmopathy.

In its sample, this clonotype was seen once. Sequence at one end of the junction differs from germline and may be a read error. J is TRBJ1-4 and V is TRBV6-1, with D maybe TRBD1 (5 bases). There are 14 residues in the CDR3. CDR1 is MNHNS and CDR2 is SASEGT in the germline V gene. CDR3 amino acids: CASSRGTTEEKLSF. As DNA, the CDR3 is TGTGCCAGCAGCCGTGGGACGACGGAGGAAAAACTGTCTTTT.

This clonotype has more than one count but fewer than ten. V and J are TRBV3-1 and TRBJ1-6, with D maybe TRBD1 (5 bases). Germline CDR1 reads LGHDT; CDR2 reads YNNKEL (reference sequence). Trimming shortened V by 4 bases and J by 0 bases, and 13 bases separated the two germline ends. This CDR3 is 17 amino acids long. The CDR3 bases are TGTGCCAGCAGCCTCAACAGGCTGAGCTCCTATAATTCACCCCTCCACTTT. This gives the protein CASSLNRLSSYNSPLHF.

The chain links TRBV5-1 to TRBJ2-1; the match to TRBD2 covers 9 bases. Germline V gives CDR1 SGHRS, CDR2 YFSETQ. The J segment lost 0 bases and the V segment lost 4 bases, leaving 5 bases of the junction unmatched. The length of the CDR3 is 16 residues. CDR3 loop: CASSPGLASSYNEQFF. CDR3 DNA: TGCGCCAGCAGCCCGGGACTAGCTAGCTCCTACAATGAGCAGTTCTTC.

The chain employs TRBV28 and TRBJ2-3; D perhaps matches TRBD2 (5 bases). The germline V gene has CDR1 MDHEN and CDR2 SYDVKM. With 3 bases removed from V and 0 bases from J, the gap between germline ends came to 10 bases. CDR3 length: 15 residues. CDR3 sequence reads: CASSFGSASTDTQYF. CDR3 DNA sequence: TGTGCCAGCAGTTTCGGTAGCGCCAGCACAGATACGCAGTATTTT.

The sample holds many counts of this clonotype. The chain joins TRBV27 to TRBJ1-5; a possible D gene is TRBD1 (6 bases). Trimming cost V 4 bases and J 2 bases, with 15 bases left between them. CDR1 and CDR2 (germline): MNHEY, SMNVEV (reference sequence). The CDR3 spans 16 residues. Here the CDR3 reads CASSSPGTKGNQPQHF. In DNA form, the CDR3 reads TGTGCCAGCAGTTCCCCCGGGACAAAGGGCAATCAGCCCCAGCATTTT.

This clonotype appeared a few times. The chain has TRBV12-3 or TRBV12-4 and TRBJ2-5; D is perhaps TRBD1 or TRBD2 (6 bases each). Trimming left V 7 bases short and J 5 bases short, with 20 bases between. The CDR3 extends over 15 amino acids. In DNA form, the CDR3 reads TGTGCCAGCACCCTCGGGGAGATAGGGGGGGAGACCCAGTACTTC. This translates into CASTLGEIGGETQYF.

The chain joins TRBV5-1 to TRBJ1-1, with D possibly TRBD1 on 5 matching bases. The CDR3 loop spans 14 amino acids. With 4 bases removed from V and 5 bases from J, the gap between germline ends came to 15 bases. Germline CDR1 reads SGHRS; CDR2 reads YFSETQ. The DNA of the CDR3 is TGCGCCAGCAGCCGGCACGGGACTGAGACTGAAGCTTTCTTT. Its translation is CASSRHGTETEAFF.

This clonotype was recorded at least ten times. The chain couples TRBV12-3 or TRBV12-4 to TRBJ1-3; D unclear. The ends were cut back, 1 base at V and 4 bases at J, with 5 bases in the middle. This CDR3 has 13 amino acids. CDR3 residues: CASSLGGGNTIYF. CDR3 sequence (DNA): TGTGCCAGCAGTTTAGGAGGGGGAAACACCATATATTTT.

A word on this clonotype: This sequence may be a read error, since a much larger clone differs from it by one base. Here the CDR3 omits its conserved ending phenylalanine or tryptophan, so a read error is the likely source. The CDR3 coding sequence is TGTGCCAGCAGTATAAGGTTCTACGAGCAGTACCTC. It yields the protein CASSIRFYEQYL. The chain has TRBV28 and TRBJ2-7; no definite D call. Per the germline V gene, CDR1 is MDHEN and CDR2 is SYDVKM. V was shortened by 5 bases and J by 3 bases, with 8 bases between the two germline ends. CDR3 length: 12 amino acids.

The chain uses TRBV4-1 and TRBJ2-5; D not certain. Germline CDR1 and CDR2: MGHRA and YSYEKL. The CDR3 runs to 14 residues. V was clipped by 1 base and J by 2 bases, with 8 bases between them. The chain's CDR3 is CASSQGTLQETQYF. The DNA for the CDR3 is TGCGCCAGCAGCCAAGGAACACTTCAAGAGACCCAGTACTTC.

This clonotype was observed many times. J is TRBJ2-7 and V is TRBV5-1; D perhaps matches TRBD1 (6 bases). Germline V lookup: CDR1 SGHRS, CDR2 YFSETQ. The CDR3 extends over 15 amino acids. Trimming shortened V by 0 bases and J by 3 bases, and 13 bases separated the two germline ends. DNA of the CDR3: TGCGCCAGCAGCTTGGACAGGGACCCTTACTACGAGCAGTACTTC. Translating gives CASSLDRDPYYEQYF.

In this sample, this clonotype turned up a few times. CDR3 nucleotide sequence: TGTGCCAGCAGCGCACAGGGGGTCCGCAACTATGGCTACACCTTC. It specifies CASSAQGVRNYGYTF. The V gene is TRBV9, the J gene TRBJ1-2; 8 nucleotides agree with TRBD1. The CDR3 sequence is 15 residues long. V lost 3 bases to trimming and J lost 2 bases; unmatched junction nucleotides: 6. Per germline, CDR1 SGDLS and CDR2 YYNGEE.

Details on this clonotype: At one end the junction does not follow the germline gene, possibly because of a read error. The chain couples TRBV10-3 to TRBJ2-2; 10 bases are a match to TRBD1. Germline V gene lookup returns CDR1 ENHRY and CDR2 SYGVKD. The CDR3 length is 15 residues. The chain's CDR3 is CTIRRDRGGTGELFF. The DNA for the CDR3 is TGTACCATCAGGCGGGACAGGGGAGGCACCGGGGAGCTGTTTTTT.

This clonotype came up a few times. This sequence may be a read error, since a much larger clone differs from it by one base. The chain uses TRBV11-2 and TRBJ2-1, with D tentatively TRBD1 (6 bases). V was shortened by 4 bases and J by 4 bases, with 14 bases between the two germline ends. The CDR3 covers 15 residues. CDR1 and CDR2 from the germline V gene are SGHAT and FQNNGV. CDR3 loop: CASSYRDGEYNEQFF. The CDR3 nucleotides read TGTGCCAGCAGCTACAGGGACGGGGAGTACAATGAGCAGTTCTTC. The whole variable domain, filled in from reference TRBV11-2 and TRBJ2-1, reads EAGVAQSPRYKIIEKRQSVAFWCNPISGHATLYWYQQILGQGPKLLIQFQNNGVVDDSQLPKDRFSAERLKGVDSTLKIQPAKLEDSAVYLCASSYRDGEYNEQFFGPGTRLTVL.

This clonotype was recorded at least ten times. J is TRBJ1-1 and V is TRBV20-1, with 7 positions matching TRBD1. The V and J ends lost 6 bases and 0 bases, in that order; junction bases with no gene match: 4. Germline V gene data show CDR1 as DFQATT and CDR2 as SNEGSKA (reference sequence). The CDR3 is 13 amino acids. CDR3 region: CSARGLVNTEAFF. In DNA, the CDR3 is TGCAGTGCCAGGGGGTTGGTGAACACTGAAGCTTTCTTT.